These 9 T cell receptor beta chains share one sample of origin, sequenced in a study of T cell responses to AZD1222 COVID-19 vaccine. Profiled with immunoSEQ multiplex PCR; TCRdb holds only in-frame clones, not every one. The sample records some 120,000 clones, about 89% being singletons. The source was peripheral blood, collected on day 0 of AZD1222 vaccination. Receptors were obtained from an adult in good health.

This rearrangement joins TRBV6-5 to TRBJ1-2; D possibly corresponds to TRBD1 (5 bases). The CDR3 sequence is 13 residues long. Germline V lookup: CDR1 MNHEY, CDR2 SVGAGI. Between the trimmed V and J ends, which lost 2 bases and 8 bases, there was a span of 12 bases. CDR3 in amino acids: CASSYGDSRGYTF. DNA of the CDR3: TGTGCCAGCAGTTACGGTGACAGCCGCGGCTACACCTTC.

This rearrangement joins TRBV5-6 to TRBJ1-3, with no clear D. The length of the CDR3 is 14 residues. The germline V gene has CDR1 SGHDT and CDR2 YYEEEE. Trimming removed 4 bases from V and 2 bases from J, with 10 bases in between. The CDR3 reads CASSPLRAGNTIYF. As DNA, the CDR3 is TGTGCCAGCAGCCCGTTAAGAGCTGGAAACACCATATATTTT.

The chain links TRBV4-2 to TRBJ1-5; D is undetermined. Germline-derived CDR1 and CDR2 are LGHNA and YNFKEQ. There are 15 residues in the CDR3. The V gene lost 1 base and the J gene lost 3 bases, with 10 bases spanning the gap. The CDR3 DNA is TGTGCCAGCAGCCAAGTGGACCGAATCAATCAGCCCCAGCATTTT. Protein: CASSQVDRINQPQHF.

The CDR3: CASSFRGPSGGRGEQYF. CDR3 DNA sequence: TGTGCCAGCAGCTTCCGGGGCCCTAGCGGGGGCCGAGGGGAGCAGTACTTC. This chain uses TRBV7-8 with TRBJ2-7, with 10 bases identical to TRBD2. Germline lookup yields CDR1 SGHVS and CDR2 FQNEAQ. The CDR3 has 17 amino acids. The V segment lost 3 bases and the J segment 7 bases; nucleotides outside the gene matches: 15. The full variable domain, completed using reference TRBV7-8 and TRBJ2-7, is GAGVSQSPRYKVAKRGQDVALRCDPISGHVSLFWYQQALGQGPEFLTYFQNEAQLDKSGLPSDRFFAERPEGSVSTLKIQRTQQEDSAVYLCASSFRGPSGGRGEQYFGPGTRLTVT.

The CDR3 is CASSTTGNNEKLFF. CDR3 bases: TGTGCCAGCAGCACGACAGGGAATAATGAAAAACTGTTTTTT. The chain uses TRBV7-9 and TRBJ1-4, with TRBD1 matching 7 bases. The CDR3 is made up of 14 amino acids. V was pared by 5 bases and J by 4 bases, with 4 bases of the junction left unmatched. Germline V lookup: CDR1 SEHNR, CDR2 FQNEAQ (reference sequence).

The V and J genes are TRBV18 and TRBJ2-3; D is unresolved. With 6 bases removed from V and 2 bases from J, the gap between germline ends came to 18 bases. CDR3 length equals 16 residues. Per germline, CDR1 KGHSH and CDR2 LQKENI. The chain's CDR3 is CASSPLQVTTTDTQYF. As DNA, the CDR3 is TGTGCCAGCTCTCCCCTCCAGGTGACCACCACAGATACGCAGTATTTT.

The V call is TRBV12-5, the J call TRBJ1-1; TRBD1 matches 10 bases. V trimming: 3 bases; J trimming: 2 bases; junction bases outside the gene matches: 12. CDR3 length: 18 residues. Germline lookup yields CDR1 LGHNT and CDR2 FRNRAP. The CDR3 sequence is CASGFSTGTGAPNTEAFF. The CDR3 coding sequence is TGTGCTAGTGGTTTTAGTACGGGGACAGGGGCCCCTAACACTGAAGCTTTCTTT.

The chain has TRBV5-8 and TRBJ2-7; weak D call: TRBD1 (5 bases). The CDR3 covers 15 residues. The V end was cut by 2 bases, the J end by 6 bases, with 18 bases between. Germline assignment: CDR1 SGHTS and CDR2 YDEGEE. CDR3 protein: CASSFDPGWVSEQYF. DNA for the CDR3: TGTGCCAGCAGCTTCGATCCAGGGTGGGTTTCCGAGCAGTACTTC.

The chain employs TRBV5-6 and TRBJ2-6, with 10 bases matching TRBD1. The V and J ends lost 4 bases and 2 bases, in that order; junction bases with no gene match: 6. The CDR3 has 17 residues. The germline V gene encodes CDR1 SGHDT and CDR2 YYEEEE. The CDR3 here is CASSRGQGSPGANVLTF. CDR3 sequence (DNA): TGTGCCAGCAGCAGGGGACAGGGGAGTCCTGGGGCCAACGTCCTGACTTTC.